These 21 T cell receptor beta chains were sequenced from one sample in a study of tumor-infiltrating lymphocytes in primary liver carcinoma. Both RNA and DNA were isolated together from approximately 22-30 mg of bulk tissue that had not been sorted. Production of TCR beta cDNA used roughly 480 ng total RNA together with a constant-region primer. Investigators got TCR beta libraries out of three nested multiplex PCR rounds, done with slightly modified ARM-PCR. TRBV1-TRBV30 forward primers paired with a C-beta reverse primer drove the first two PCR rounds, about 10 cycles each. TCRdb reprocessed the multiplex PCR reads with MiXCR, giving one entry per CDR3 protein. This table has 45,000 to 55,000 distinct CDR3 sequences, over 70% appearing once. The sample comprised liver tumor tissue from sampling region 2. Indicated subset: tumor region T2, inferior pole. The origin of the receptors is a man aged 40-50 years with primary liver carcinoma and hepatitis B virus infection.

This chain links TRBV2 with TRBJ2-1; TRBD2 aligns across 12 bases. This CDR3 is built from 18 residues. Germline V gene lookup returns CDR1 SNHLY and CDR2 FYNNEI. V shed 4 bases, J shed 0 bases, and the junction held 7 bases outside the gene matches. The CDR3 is CASSGGLAGLSSYNEQFF. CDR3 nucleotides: TGTGCCAGCAGTGGAGGACTAGCGGGATTAAGCTCCTACAATGAGCAGTTCTTC.

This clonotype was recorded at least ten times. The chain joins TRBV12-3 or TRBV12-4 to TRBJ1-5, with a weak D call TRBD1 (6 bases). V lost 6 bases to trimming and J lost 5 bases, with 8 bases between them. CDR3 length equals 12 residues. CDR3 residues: CASRDSYQPQHF. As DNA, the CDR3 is TGTGCCAGCAGGGACAGCTATCAGCCCCAGCATTTT.

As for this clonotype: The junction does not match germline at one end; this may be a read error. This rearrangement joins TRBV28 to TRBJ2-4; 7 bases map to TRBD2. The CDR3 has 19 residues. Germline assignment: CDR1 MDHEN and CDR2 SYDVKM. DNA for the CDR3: TGTGCCAGCAGTATAGTGAAGATGGGAGGGGCCCTGGTCAAAAACATTCAGTATTTC. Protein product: CASSIVKMGGALVKNIQYF. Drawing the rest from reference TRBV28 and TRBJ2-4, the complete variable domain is DVKVTQSSRYLVKRTGEKVFLECVQDMDHENMFWYRQDPGLGLRLIYFSYDVKMKEKGDIPEGYSVSREKKERFSLILESASTNQTSMYLCASSIVKMGGALVKNIQYFGAGTRLSVL.

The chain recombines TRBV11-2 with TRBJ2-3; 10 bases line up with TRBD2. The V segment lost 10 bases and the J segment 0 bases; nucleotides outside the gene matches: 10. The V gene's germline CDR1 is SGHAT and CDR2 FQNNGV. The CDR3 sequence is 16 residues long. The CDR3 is CANNTRTSGSTDTQYF. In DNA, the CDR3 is TGTGCCAACAACACCCGGACTAGCGGCAGCACAGATACGCAGTATTTT.

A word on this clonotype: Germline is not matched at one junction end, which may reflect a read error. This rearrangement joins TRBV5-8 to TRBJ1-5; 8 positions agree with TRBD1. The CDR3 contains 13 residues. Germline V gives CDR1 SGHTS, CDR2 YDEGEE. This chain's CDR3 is CASSSDRGRPQHF. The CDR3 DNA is TGTGCTAGCAGCTCTGACAGGGGTCGGCCCCAGCATTTT.

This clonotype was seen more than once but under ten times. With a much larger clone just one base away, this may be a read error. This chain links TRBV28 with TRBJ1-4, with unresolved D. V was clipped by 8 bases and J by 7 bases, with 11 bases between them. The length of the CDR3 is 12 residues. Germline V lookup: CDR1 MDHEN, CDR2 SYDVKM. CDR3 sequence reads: CASGITVEKLFF. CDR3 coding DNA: TGTGCCAGCGGGATAACAGTTGAAAAACTGTTTTTT.

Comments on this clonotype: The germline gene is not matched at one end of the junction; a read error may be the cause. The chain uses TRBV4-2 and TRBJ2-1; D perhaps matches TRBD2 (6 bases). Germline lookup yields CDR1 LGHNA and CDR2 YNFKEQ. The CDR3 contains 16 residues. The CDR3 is CTSSQVGPGAYNEQFF. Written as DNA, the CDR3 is TGTACCAGCAGCCAAGTTGGCCCGGGGGCCTACAATGAGCAGTTCTTC.

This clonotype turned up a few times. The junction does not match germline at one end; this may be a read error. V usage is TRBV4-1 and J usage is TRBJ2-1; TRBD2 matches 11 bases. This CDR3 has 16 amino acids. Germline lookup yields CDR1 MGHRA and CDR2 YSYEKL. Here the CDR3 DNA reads TGCACCAGCAGCCAACGGCTAGCGGGGGGTGACAATGAGCAGTTCTTC. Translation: CTSSQRLAGGDNEQFF.

This chain's CDR3 is CASSQDGGTSGINEQYV. The DNA for the CDR3 is TGTGCCAGCAGCCAAGATGGAGGGACTAGCGGGATTAACGAGCAGTACGTC. The rearrangement uses TRBV4-1 and TRBJ2-7; TRBD2 agrees at 13 bases. The CDR3 runs to 17 residues. Germline CDR1 and CDR2: MGHRA and YSYEKL.

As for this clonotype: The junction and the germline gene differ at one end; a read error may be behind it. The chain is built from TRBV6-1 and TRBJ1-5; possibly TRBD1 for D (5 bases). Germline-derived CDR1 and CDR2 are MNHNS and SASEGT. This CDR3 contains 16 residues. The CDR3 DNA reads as TGTGCTAGCAGGGACCGACTGGGGAGGGTCAATCAGCCCCAGCATTTT. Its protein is CASRDRLGRVNQPQHF.

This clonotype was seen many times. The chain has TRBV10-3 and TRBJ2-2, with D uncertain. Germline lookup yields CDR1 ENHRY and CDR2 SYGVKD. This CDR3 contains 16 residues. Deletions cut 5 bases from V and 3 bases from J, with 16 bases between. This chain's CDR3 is CAISPSPRVDTGELFF. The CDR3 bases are TGTGCCATCAGTCCCTCGCCCCGGGTGGACACCGGGGAGCTGTTTTTT.

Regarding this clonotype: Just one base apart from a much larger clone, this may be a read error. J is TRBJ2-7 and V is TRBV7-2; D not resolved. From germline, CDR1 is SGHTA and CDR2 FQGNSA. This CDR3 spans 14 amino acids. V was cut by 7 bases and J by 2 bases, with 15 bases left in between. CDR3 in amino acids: CASTLTETAYEQYF. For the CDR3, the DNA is TGTGCCAGCACGCTAACGGAAACTGCCTACGAGCAGTACTTC.

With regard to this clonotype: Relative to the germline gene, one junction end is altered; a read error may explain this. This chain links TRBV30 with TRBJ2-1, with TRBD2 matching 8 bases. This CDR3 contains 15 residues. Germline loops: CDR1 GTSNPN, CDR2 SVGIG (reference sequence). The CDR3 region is CAWRKGLAGAHERFF. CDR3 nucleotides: TGTGCCTGGAGGAAAGGACTAGCAGGAGCACACGAGCGGTTCTTT.

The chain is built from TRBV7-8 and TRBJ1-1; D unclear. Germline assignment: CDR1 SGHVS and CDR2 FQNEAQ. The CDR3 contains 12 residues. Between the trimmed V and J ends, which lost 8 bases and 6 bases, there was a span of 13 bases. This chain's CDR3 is CASSGGGSEAFF. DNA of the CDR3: TGTGCCAGCTCGGGAGGCGGCTCTGAAGCTTTCTTT.

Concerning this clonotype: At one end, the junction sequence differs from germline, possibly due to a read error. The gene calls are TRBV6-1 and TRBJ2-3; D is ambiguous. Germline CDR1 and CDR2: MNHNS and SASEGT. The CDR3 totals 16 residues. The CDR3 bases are TGTGCCAGCACTCAATTAGTGGGCTTAACCACAGATACGCAATATTTT. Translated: CASTQLVGLTTDTQYF.

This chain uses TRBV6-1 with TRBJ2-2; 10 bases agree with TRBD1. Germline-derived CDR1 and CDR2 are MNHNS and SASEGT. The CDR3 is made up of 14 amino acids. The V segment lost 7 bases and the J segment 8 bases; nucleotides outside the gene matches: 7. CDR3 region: CASTRQGATGELFF. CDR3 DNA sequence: TGTGCCAGCACCCGACAGGGGGCAACGGGGGAGCTGTTTTTT.

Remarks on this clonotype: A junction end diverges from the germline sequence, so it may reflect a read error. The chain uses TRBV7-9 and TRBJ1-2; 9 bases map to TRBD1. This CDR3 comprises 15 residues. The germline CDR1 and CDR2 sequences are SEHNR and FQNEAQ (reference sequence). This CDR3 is CASSLTGGAQYGYTF. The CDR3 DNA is TGTGCCAGCAGCCTCACAGGGGGCGCGCAGTATGGCTACACATTC.

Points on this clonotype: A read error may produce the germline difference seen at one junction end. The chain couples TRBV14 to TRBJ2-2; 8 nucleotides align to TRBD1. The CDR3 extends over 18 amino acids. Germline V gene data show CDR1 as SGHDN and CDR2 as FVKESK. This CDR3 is CANSRAGWTGIGTGELFF. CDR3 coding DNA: TGTGCCAACAGCCGTGCCGGTTGGACAGGGATTGGCACCGGGGAGCTGTTTTTT.

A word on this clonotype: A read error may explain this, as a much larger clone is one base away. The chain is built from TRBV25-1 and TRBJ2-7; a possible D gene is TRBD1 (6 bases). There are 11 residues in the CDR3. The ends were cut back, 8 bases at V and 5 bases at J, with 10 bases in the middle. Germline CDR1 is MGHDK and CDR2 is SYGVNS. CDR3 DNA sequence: TGTGCCAGCGGTAGACAGGACGAGCAGTACTTC. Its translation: CASGRQDEQYF.

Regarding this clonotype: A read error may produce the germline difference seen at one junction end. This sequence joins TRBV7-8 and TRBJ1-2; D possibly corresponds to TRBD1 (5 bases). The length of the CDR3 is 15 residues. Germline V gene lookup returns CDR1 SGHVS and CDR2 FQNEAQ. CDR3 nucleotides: TGTGCCAGCAGCTGGCGGACATGGAACCACTATGGATACATCTTC. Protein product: CASSWRTWNHYGYIF.

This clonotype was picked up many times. Here the CDR3 DNA reads TGTGCCAGCAGCTTACGACTAGCGGGGCCCAGCTCCTACAATGAGCAGTTCTTC. Its protein product is CASSLRLAGPSSYNEQFF. V and J are TRBV7-9 and TRBJ2-1, with 11 bases identical to TRBD2. Germline loops: CDR1 SEHNR, CDR2 FQNEAQ (reference sequence). The CDR3 length is 18 residues. V was clipped by 2 bases and J by 0 bases; unmatched bases: 6.